These T cell receptor beta chains were read from a single sample in a study of shared clonotypes between healthy human individuals. Here immunoSEQ multiplex PCR was the method, and the copy in TCRdb shows in-frame clones only, minus some. The sample has roughly 2.5 million clones, about 92% seen once; the top ten hold over 0.12%. The sample taken for sequencing was naive CD4+ T cells sorted from blood. Receptors were obtained from a man between 18 and 35 years old in good health. Each CDR3 is given without its conserved first and last residue.

cdr3_aa	v_call	j_call
ASSLRMNTEAF	TRBV2	TRBJ1-1
ASSILGQAYGYT	TRBV19	TRBJ1-2
AISYRGEGEQY	TRBV6-6	TRBJ2-7
ASSRGNLNQPQH	TRBV6-6	TRBJ1-5
ASSRSPGGYEQY	TRBV7-2	TRBJ2-7
ATSPGLDEQF	TRBV15	TRBJ2-1
ASSASGAHGQPQH	TRBV19	TRBJ1-5
ASSVVAGNEQF	TRBV9	TRBJ2-1
AWRRPFGETQY	TRBV30	TRBJ2-5
ASSPGGLAAQETQY	TRBV28	TRBJ2-5
ASSEEYVRTDTQY	TRBV6-1	TRBJ2-3
ASSRLRGNTEAF	TRBV28	TRBJ1-1
ASAGTLTAQPQH	TRBV6-1	TRBJ1-5
AISATDRDEQY	TRBV10-3	TRBJ2-7
ASSPEEAYGYT	TRBV18	TRBJ1-2
ATSRQGNGQPQH	TRBV15	TRBJ1-5
AWSVGQTNTGELF	TRBV30	TRBJ2-2
ASSLGVLGFLSSSYEQY	TRBV7-8	TRBJ2-7
ASSLGGQSYEQY	TRBV5-6	TRBJ2-7
ASSDGSIGYNEQF	TRBV6-1	TRBJ2-1
ASDRAGNEQF	TRBV28	TRBJ2-1
AWSWAGGAEDTQY	TRBV30	TRBJ2-3
ASSSMGVGSYGYT	TRBV27	TRBJ1-2
ASSGTENSPLH	TRBV5-4	TRBJ1-6
AISERQTNTEAF	TRBV10-3	TRBJ1-1
ASNQGLYGYT	TRBV2	TRBJ1-2
ASGWTGATNEKLF	TRBV6-1	TRBJ1-4
AWSGDTDTQY	TRBV30	TRBJ2-3
ASSSETEGNSNYGYT	TRBV7-8	TRBJ1-2
ASSLAGLAAGELF	TRBV7-9	TRBJ2-2
ASSDIVTGELF	TRBV2	TRBJ2-2
ASSRMGVYGYT	TRBV5-4	TRBJ1-2
ASILTRQSYEQY	TRBV2	TRBJ2-7
ASSSIQRVGGVYEQY	TRBV11-2	TRBJ2-7
ASSVGAGPGNTIY	TRBV25-1	TRBJ1-3
ASRITGAWNEQF	TRBV6-5	TRBJ2-1
ASSIGQTYGYT	TRBV7-2	TRBJ1-2
ASITRPPAGEETQY	TRBV7-9	TRBJ2-5
ASSFGLGNPTGVGQAF	TRBV5-8	TRBJ1-1
ASSLAQAGVADTQY	TRBV7-2	TRBJ2-3
ASSQGLQGEAEQF	TRBV4-1	TRBJ2-1
ASSPGNEKLF	TRBV5-1	TRBJ1-4
AWSVRGLATDTQY	TRBV30	TRBJ2-3
ASSSGTSGYNEQF	TRBV6-6	TRBJ2-1
AWSTPRGPSGGSYNEQF	TRBV30	TRBJ2-1
ACNRGLADGNEQF	TRBV6-1	TRBJ2-1
ASLKQGNSGYT	TRBV10-2	TRBJ1-2
ASTHQSGLNTEAF	TRBV5-5	TRBJ1-1
ASSLPTSGVYNEQF	TRBV5-6	TRBJ2-1
ASSLGNANTEAF	TRBV7-2	TRBJ1-1
ASSLKASGDNEQF	TRBV5-4	TRBJ2-1
ASSSLLSGLGSGELF	TRBV4-1	TRBJ2-2
ASSPGRITYEQY	TRBV18	TRBJ2-7
ASSPGLAVYNEQF	TRBV27	TRBJ2-1